This TCR beta chain originates from a study of cytomegalovirus exposure and HLA in healthy donors (dated by TCRdb to 2016 to 2017). Notes on the research overall: An earlier analysis of several hundred of the donors reported more than 250 Gb of sequence data and around 110 million unique TCR beta sequences from 150 million to 200 million T cells. The T cell repertoires of under 700 subjects were profiled by immunosequencing and related to cytomegalovirus serostatus. The genetic ancestry cluster associated with self-reported Caucasian donors included approximately 85% of the roughly 400 genotyped donors. An early release that covered around 590 HLA-typed donors contained about 300 gigabases of sequencing data and tens of millions of unique TCR sequences. In an earlier analysis of 587 of the donors, high-throughput TCR beta sequencing was used to judge whether each TCR beta V gene segment behaved as functional or pseudogenic. Along with the 666-subject first cohort, a separate validation cohort of about 110 different subjects was used. Among several hundred genotyped donors of the cohort, an average of approximately 240,000 unique TCR beta nucleotide sequences was sequenced per donor, of which 15% to 20% were non-productive. All discovery cohort repertoires had been generated on a single sequencing platform. HLA typing included class I and class II loci at four-digit resolution. Typing coverage varied by locus: roughly 629-630 donors for A, B, C, DRB1 and DQB1; approximately 500 for DQA1; approximately 570 for DPA1; 450 to 480 for DPB1. Donor age, sex, ethnicity and CMV serostatus were compiled together with the repertoire data. A later genetic analysis took genome-wide SNP genotypes for 398 of the 666 donors and used that subset as a discovery cohort. The aim of the study was to test whether cataloging public T cell receptors could identify signatures of past pathogen exposure. To predict cytomegalovirus infection status, the study combined high-throughput TCR immunosequencing, statistical association of individual TCRs with disease status, and machine learning. In a later analysis, previously published TCR beta repertoires from more than 500 donors were re-analyzed and high-resolution HLA genotyping was added so that TCR occurrence patterns could be studied. Four to six DR-DQ haplotypes were handled as single units for association and clustering because linkage in the cohort was strong. The later analysis used no new phenotypic data to find candidate immune exposures, relying instead on TCR beta sequences and their occurrence across donors. What the study reported, not specific to this receptor: V-gene and J-gene trimming of TCR beta chains was associated with a missense DCLRE1C variant in a later genetic analysis, and the association was replicated in an independent cohort. A later genetic analysis reported fewer N-insertions in productive TCRs among donors in an Asian-associated ancestry cluster than the roughly 670-donor mean. The classifier was reported to diagnose cytomegalovirus status with high specificity and sensitivity in both the original and validation cohorts. A total of fewer than 200 TCR beta chains were listed by the study as associated with cytomegalovirus. HLA typing was unavailable for some donors at each locus, so association tests used only the typed subset. A further reported finding was that TCR beta sequences accurately predicted the HLA-A and HLA-B alleles for most subjects in the first cohort. A cluster of highly shared sequence variants was judged likely to be a technical artifact of the sequencing pipeline. Most CMV-associated TCR beta chains appeared to be HLA-restricted in a later analysis, and the HLA associations seemed to be driven largely by CMV exposure. Most TCR sequences were seen in very few donors, while some public TCRs were found in many individuals. Some IMGT-functional V segments, including TRBV6-2 and TRBV6-3, could not be told apart with the 87-base-pair reads, so those segments were excluded. Linkage disequilibrium might explain the correlated functional status among segregating V segments, but an unknown experimental factor could not be excluded. The earlier analysis of a few hundred of the donors excluded fewer than 20 rarely observed V segments, including chromosome 9 orphons, because counts were too low. In a later analysis, HLA-associated TCR beta chains showed more clonal expansion and lower generation probabilities than non-associated chains that were equally common. Presence/absence analyses assumed roughly uniform sequencing depth across donors, an assumption that may not hold. In a later analysis, TCR association rates were found to vary across HLA loci, with the most associated TCRs seen for DRB1 alleles and the fewest for HLA-C alleles. In an earlier analysis of approximately 590 of the donors, most TCR beta V segments appeared in productive rearrangements about 87% or about 30% of the time, broadly matching IMGT annotations. When HLA alleles, especially DR and DQ, strongly co-occurred, attributing TCR associations to individual alleles was difficult. Immune exposure information for the cohort was limited to CMV serostatus. In a later analysis, 15,000 to 20,000 TCR beta sequences were associated with specific HLA alleles at a false discovery rate of 0.05. In a later analysis, several top co-occurrence clusters were reported to appear linked to parvovirus B19, influenza, CMV and Epstein-Barr virus. A few of the identified cytomegalovirus-associated TCR beta chains were confirmed in vitro to be specific for cytomegalovirus antigens. The authors suggested that the approach could potentially be generalized to other disease states and immunological phenotypes. In this cohort, only TCR beta chains were sequenced, and detectable features were limited by the absence of alpha or paired-chain data.

About this clone: Its antigen has not been determined.

The cohort comprised fewer than 750 healthy bone marrow donors. At the time of sampling, every cohort member was nominally healthy, though immune exposures that went unrecorded were likely present. The donor was CMV seropositive and was included in the group of 250 to 300 seropositive cohort members. A peripheral blood sample was collected from each donor, and TCR beta sequencing was performed on peripheral blood mononuclear cells. Genomic DNA extraction from the blood cell samples was performed with the Qiagen DNeasy Blood Extraction Kit. The trim is 3 bases for V and 7 bases for J, with a gap of 12 bases between the germline ends. CDR1 and CDR2, looked up from the germline V gene (reference sequence), are MNHEY and SMNVEV. The CDR3 has 13 amino acids, counting the end cysteine and phenylalanine. The kept DNA is CDR3 alone, 39 bases in frame from the first base. The library was generated by the immunoSEQ multiplex PCR assay. The multiplex PCR relied on a mix of 60 forward primers for TCR Vbeta segments and 13 reverse primers for TCR Jbeta segments. Amplification of the CDR3 region of rearranged TCR beta genes was performed with a multiplex PCR assay on genomic DNA. The amplified TCR beta libraries were sequenced on the Illumina HiSeq System as 87-base-pair reads. The paper's processing steps were these. A later analysis tallied approximately 87 million unique TCR beta chains across the 550 to 850 repertoires, and approximately 12 million of those chains were shared by two or more donors. To remove PCR and sequencing errors, raw reads were error-corrected and collapsed into unique sequences using a nearest-neighbor algorithm that merged closely related sequences. V, D and J gene segments were assigned by aligning CDR3 sequences to IMGT reference sequences. Each retained sequence needed at least a six-nucleotide match to both a V gene segment and a J gene segment. Rearrangements were called productive when the CDR3 lacked stop codons and stayed in frame with V and J; all others were non-productive. Following IMGT convention, CDR3 was defined as the stretch from the second conserved V-encoded cysteine up to the conserved J-encoded phenylalanine. The earlier analysis of about 500 of the donors excluded sequences that lacked an unambiguous match to a single V gene segment. An earlier analysis of fewer than 650 of the donors classified V segments as functional when productive rearrangements were above 56.7% and as segregating when the standard deviation between donors was above 5%. To diagnose cytomegalovirus status from the catalog of TCR beta chain sequences, a statistical classification framework was built. In a later analysis, TCR nucleotide sequences were compared against IMGT/GENE-DB human TR gene sequences so that V and J genes could be assigned. The TCRdist pipeline was used in a later analysis to assign CDR3 sequences and most-parsimonious VDJ recombination scenarios. A later analysis defined each TCR beta chain by its CDR3 amino acid sequence plus V-gene family, and excluded reads lacking a unique V-gene family. A later analysis removed 592 highly shared, low-generation-probability nucleotide sequences to deal with suspected cross-contamination and a sequencing artifact. A later analysis calculated a clonal expansion index for each public chain from normalized within-repertoire ranks of inferred template counts. In a later analysis, generation probabilities were computed with a VDJ recombination model fitted to out-of-frame rearrangements, and the resulting probabilities were checked against IGoR. In a later analysis, hypergeometric tests were used to score TCR-TCR, TCR-HLA and TCR-CMV co-occurrence, with a repertoire-size bias correction applied to TCR pairs. In a later analysis, false discovery rates were estimated by permuting HLA or CMV assignments 20 times. In a later analysis, co-occurring TCRs were grouped using DBSCAN, with TCRdist sequence similarity added in when clustering inside HLA-allele-positive subsets. Repertoires with fewer than 30,000 or more than 120,000 public chains were left out of co-occurrence clustering, as were five repertoires with anomalous nucleotide sharing. Drawn from immuneACCESS, this table holds only the in-frame rearrangements with V and J called that TCRdb kept. Clones are partly lost; checked studies trace under half to an unresolved V gene and leave the rest unexplained. For V, J and clone size, that table is used; D and trimming come from the DNA. The table of this sample itemizes 65,000 to 80,000 clones. The top ten clonotypes cover around 7.5% of the sample.

The rearrangement joined TRBV27 to TRBJ1-2; the best D guess is TRBD1, with 5 bases matching. This clonotype originated in a female donor in good health and CMV-seropositive. The sample consisted of PBMCs. The nucleotides are TGTGCCAGCAGTTTCGTAGGGGAGGCTGGCTACACCTTC. It specifies CASSFVGEAGYTF.